Sequencing of this T cell receptor (beta chain) was carried out in a study of cytotoxic CD8 clonotypes in ibrutinib-treated CLL. This clone was counted a few times. CDR3 length: 15 residues. V lost 1 base and J 9 bases, leaving 13 bases between the germline ends. Per the germline V gene, CDR1 is SEHNR and CDR2 is FQNEAQ (reference sequence). Method: immunoSEQ multiplex PCR; TCRdb's copy keeps in-frame clones and lacks some. This sample yields 20,000 to 30,000 clones, of which around 69% are seen a single time; about 53% belongs to the top ten. The source was PBMCs, collected at disease progression, from a patient treated with ibrutinib. The gene calls are TRBV7-9 and TRBJ1-6; D gene ambiguous. The receptor was derived from a human donor with chronic lymphocytic leukemia. This CDR3 is CASSLEGSDVSPLHF. The CDR3 DNA reads as TGTGCCAGCAGCTTAGAGGGTAGCGATGTTTCACCCCTCCACTTT.